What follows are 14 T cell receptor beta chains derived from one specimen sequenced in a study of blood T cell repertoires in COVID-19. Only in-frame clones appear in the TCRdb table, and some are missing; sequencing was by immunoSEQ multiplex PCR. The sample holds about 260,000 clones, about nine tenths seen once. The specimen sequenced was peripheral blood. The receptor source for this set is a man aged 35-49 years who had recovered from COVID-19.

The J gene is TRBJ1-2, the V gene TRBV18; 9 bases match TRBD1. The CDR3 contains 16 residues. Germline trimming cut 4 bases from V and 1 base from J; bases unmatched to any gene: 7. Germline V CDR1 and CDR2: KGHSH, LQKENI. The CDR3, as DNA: TGTGCCAGCTCACTCCGGACAGGGGCCTATAACTATGGCTACACCTTC. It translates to CASSLRTGAYNYGYTF.

CDR3 nucleotide sequence: TGTGCCAGTAGTGAGCTAGCGGGAGCCGGGGAGCTGTTTTTT. Residues: CASSELAGAGELFF. This chain connects TRBV19 to TRBJ2-2; 10 bases align to TRBD2. The germline gives CDR1 LNHDA, CDR2 SQIVND (reference sequence). The CDR3 has 14 residues. Trimming at V came to 5 bases and at J to 6 bases, leaving 3 bases not matched to a gene.

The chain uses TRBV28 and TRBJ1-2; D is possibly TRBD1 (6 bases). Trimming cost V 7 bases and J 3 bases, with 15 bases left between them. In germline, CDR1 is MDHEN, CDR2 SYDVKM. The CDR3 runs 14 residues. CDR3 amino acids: CASTLGQYYYGYTF. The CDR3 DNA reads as TGTGCCAGCACTCTTGGACAGTATTACTATGGCTACACCTTC.

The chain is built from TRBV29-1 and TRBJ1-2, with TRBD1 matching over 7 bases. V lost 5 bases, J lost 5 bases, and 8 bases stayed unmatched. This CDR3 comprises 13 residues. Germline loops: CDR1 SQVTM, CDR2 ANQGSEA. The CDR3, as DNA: TGCAGCGTTTTACAACAGGGGCGGTATGGCTACACCTTC. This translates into CSVLQQGRYGYTF.

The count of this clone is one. CDR3 residues: CASRGLVDTEAFF. Here the CDR3 DNA reads TGTGCCAGCAGGGGGCTAGTCGACACTGAAGCTTTCTTT. The chain has TRBV6-6 and TRBJ1-1; possibly TRBD1 for D (5 bases). Germline CDR1 MNHNY, CDR2 SVGAGI (reference sequence). The CDR3 spans 13 residues. Trimming removed 6 bases from V and 3 bases from J, with 11 bases in between.

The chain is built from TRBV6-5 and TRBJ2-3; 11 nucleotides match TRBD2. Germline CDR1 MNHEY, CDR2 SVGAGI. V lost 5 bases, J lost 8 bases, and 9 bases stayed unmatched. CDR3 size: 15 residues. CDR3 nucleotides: TGTGCCAGCAGTCCGCTAGCGGGAGGAGAGGGTACGCAGTATTTT. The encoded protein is CASSPLAGGEGTQYF.

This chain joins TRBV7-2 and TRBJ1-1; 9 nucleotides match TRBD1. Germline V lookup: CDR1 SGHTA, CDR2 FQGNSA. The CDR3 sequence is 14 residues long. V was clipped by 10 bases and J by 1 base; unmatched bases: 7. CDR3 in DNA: TGTGCCATTAAAACAGGGGGCAGGAACACTGAAGCTTTCTTT. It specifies CAIKTGGRNTEAFF.

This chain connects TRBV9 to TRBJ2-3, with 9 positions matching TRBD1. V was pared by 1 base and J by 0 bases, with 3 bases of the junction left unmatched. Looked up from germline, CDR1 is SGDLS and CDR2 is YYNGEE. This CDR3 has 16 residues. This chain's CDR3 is CASSVTDRGSTDTQYF. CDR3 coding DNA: TGTGCCAGCAGCGTAACAGACAGGGGGAGCACAGATACGCAGTATTTT.

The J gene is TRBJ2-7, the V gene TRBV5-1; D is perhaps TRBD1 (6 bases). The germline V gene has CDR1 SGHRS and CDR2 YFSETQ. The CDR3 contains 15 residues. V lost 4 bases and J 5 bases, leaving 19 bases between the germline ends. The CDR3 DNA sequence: TGCGCCAGCAGCCTTACCGCGACAGGTCTCCACGAGCAGTACTTC. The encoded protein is CASSLTATGLHEQYF. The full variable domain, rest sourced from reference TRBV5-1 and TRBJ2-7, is KAGVTQTPRYLIKTRGQQVTLSCSPISGHRSVSWYQQTPGQGLQFLFEYFSETQRNKGNFPGRFSGRQFSNSRSEMNVSTLELGDSALYLCASSLTATGLHEQYFGPGTRLTVT.

In DNA form, the CDR3 reads TGTGCCAGCACCTCGGCGCAGGGGTCATATTCTACCTATGGCTACACCTTC. Protein: CASTSAQGSYSTYGYTF. The V and J genes are TRBV19 and TRBJ1-2; D possibly corresponds to TRBD1 (6 bases). The V gene lost 9 bases and the J gene lost 4 bases, with 27 bases spanning the gap. CDR1 is LNHDA and CDR2 is SQIVND in the germline V gene (reference sequence). The CDR3 has 17 amino acids. Together with reference TRBV19 and TRBJ1-2, the CDR3 gives the full variable domain: DGGITQSPKYLFRKEGQNVTLSCEQNLNHDAMYWYRQDPGQGLRLIYYSQIVNDFQKGDIAEGYSVSREKKESFPLTVTSAQKNPTAFYLCASTSAQGSYSTYGYTFGSGTRLTVV.

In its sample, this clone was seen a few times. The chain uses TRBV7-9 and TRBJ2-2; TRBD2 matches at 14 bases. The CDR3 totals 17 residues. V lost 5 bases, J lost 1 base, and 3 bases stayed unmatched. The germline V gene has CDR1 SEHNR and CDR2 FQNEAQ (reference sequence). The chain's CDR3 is CASSLGTSGRNTGELFF. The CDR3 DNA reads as TGTGCCAGCAGCCTTGGGACTAGCGGGAGGAACACCGGGGAGCTGTTTTTT.

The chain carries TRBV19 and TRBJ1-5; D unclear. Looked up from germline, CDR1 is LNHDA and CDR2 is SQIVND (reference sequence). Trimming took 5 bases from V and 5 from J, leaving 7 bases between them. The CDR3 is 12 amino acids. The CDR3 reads CASSLKYQPQHF. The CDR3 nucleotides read TGTGCCAGTAGTCTTAAATATCAGCCCCAGCATTTT. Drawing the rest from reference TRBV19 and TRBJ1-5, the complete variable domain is DGGITQSPKYLFRKEGQNVTLSCEQNLNHDAMYWYRQDPGQGLRLIYYSQIVNDFQKGDIAEGYSVSREKKESFPLTVTSAQKNPTAFYLCASSLKYQPQHFGDGTRLSIL.

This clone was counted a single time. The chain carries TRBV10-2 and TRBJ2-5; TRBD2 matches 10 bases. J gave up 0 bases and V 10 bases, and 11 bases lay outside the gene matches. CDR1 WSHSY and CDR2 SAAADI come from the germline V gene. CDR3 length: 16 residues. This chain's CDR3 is CATYGTAGGNQETQYF. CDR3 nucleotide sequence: TGCGCCACCTACGGGACAGCGGGGGGGAACCAAGAGACCCAGTACTTC.

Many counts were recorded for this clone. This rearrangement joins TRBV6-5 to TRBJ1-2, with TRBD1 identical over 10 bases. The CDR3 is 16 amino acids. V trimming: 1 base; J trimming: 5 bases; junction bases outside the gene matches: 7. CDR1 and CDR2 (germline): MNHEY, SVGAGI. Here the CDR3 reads CASSYLRTGGSYGYTF. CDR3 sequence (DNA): TGTGCCAGCAGTTACTTGCGGACAGGGGGTTCTTATGGCTACACCTTC.